This T cell receptor (beta chain) was sequenced in a study of cytomegalovirus exposure and HLA in healthy donors. Study as a whole: The 120 validation repertoires matched the approximately 700 first-cohort repertoires in platform, a later analysis reported.

Findings and caveats of the study: Among TCR beta chains, those listed as cytomegalovirus-associated numbered over 150.

Germline CDR1 is MNHEY and CDR2 is SMNVEV (reference sequence). V trimming: 5 bases; J trimming: 0 bases; junction bases outside the gene matches: 6. CDR3 size: 16 residues. Produced via immunoSEQ multiplex PCR; TCRdb's table is partial and in-frame only. The table includes 260,000 or so clones, over 75% detected once. This clone turned up a few times. No antigen is known for it. V is TRBV27 and J is TRBJ2-7, with TRBD2 identical over 11 bases. The origin of this receptor is a woman aged 18-30 years in good health and CMV-seronegative. The sample taken for sequencing was PBMCs. The CDR3 bases are TGTGCCAGCAGTCTGACTAGCGGGACGCTCTCCTACGAGCAGTACTTC. Protein: CASSLTSGTLSYEQYF.